A selection of T cell receptor beta chains follows, all from one sample in a study of PD-1 blockade in classical Hodgkin lymphoma. Here immunoSEQ multiplex PCR was the method, and the copy in TCRdb shows in-frame clones only, minus some. Of 46,000 or so clones listed, around 70% are singletons. This specimen was peripheral blood mononuclear cells (PBMCs), taken at baseline. The receptor source for this set is a human donor with classical Hodgkin lymphoma. The conserved cysteine and the conserved F or W are not part of the CDR3 here.

j_call v_call cdr3_aa
TRBJ1-1 TRBV30 AWSVGMDEAF
TRBJ2-2 TRBV1 TSSQDRGGVPNTGELF
TRBJ2-5 TRBV9 ASSVSGLALETQY
TRBJ2-1 TRBV4-2 ASSQVRSKGTYNEQF
TRBJ2-1 TRBV10-2 ASSGNSAGEQF
TRBJ2-5 TRBV14 ASSQVRGIWETQY
TRBJ1-2 TRBV10-2 ASSAGQGAGYT
TRBJ1-5 TRBV30 AWSQMSGNQPQH
TRBJ2-4 TRBV7-9 ASSRLLGTELAKNIQY
TRBJ1-5 TRBV6-1 ASIYRYSNQPQH
TRBJ1-3 TRBV28 ASSRDRGINTIY
TRBJ1-1 TRBV4-1 ASSQEGVNTEAF
TRBJ1-2 TRBV4-1 ASSQGQGGSYGYT
TRBJ1-1 TRBV2 ASSPRTGQNTEAF
TRBJ1-1 TRBV2 ASMRDGGTEAF
TRBJ1-3 TRBV27 ASSAYRSDGNTIY
TRBJ2-3 TRBV7-2 ASSFGVSTDTQY
TRBJ2-3 TRBV6-5 ASSWASGTDTQY
TRBJ2-5 TRBV2 ASSVRGLVETQY
TRBJ2-1 TRBV19 ASSLTGPYNEQF
TRBJ2-1 TRBV11-3 ASSLGPDRYNEQF
TRBJ1-1 TRBV19 ASSPGQRTTEAF
TRBJ1-1 TRBV7-6 ASSLAFRGTPRVA
TRBJ1-2 TRBV11-2 ASSVPGVQSYGYT
TRBJ1-4 TRBV6-5 ASSYSSQGDEKLF
TRBJ2-3 TRBV4-1 ASSQDQSDTQY
TRBJ2-7 TRBV7-2 ASSPWDADYEQY
TRBJ1-1 TRBV7-8 ASSFVGTGGTEAF
TRBJ1-1 TRBV21-1 ASSPPRGGHTEAF
TRBJ1-6 TRBV15 ATSSDRVNSPLH
TRBJ1-1 TRBV25-1 ASSGSEAF
TRBJ2-4 TRBV12-5 ASGWGLAGNIQY
TRBJ2-1 TRBV11-1 ASSLTLLISYNEQF
TRBJ1-1 TRBV7-8 ASSFDRGNKAF
TRBJ1-1 TRBV7-6 ASSLTGYNEAF
TRBJ1-1 TRBV6-6 ASSHSDMNTEAF
TRBJ1-1 TRBV19 ASSIARITEAF
TRBJ2-1 TRBV2 ASSESYNEQF
TRBJ2-7 TRBV5-1 ASSFMNEQY
TRBJ2-5 TRBV7-9 ASSLARGRETQY
TRBJ1-1 TRBV7-6 ASSLEGGKGTEAF
TRBJ1-2 TRBV5-1 ASTARTGAAPFYGYT
TRBJ2-1 TRBV7-2 ASSLDSSGRVREQF
TRBJ1-2 TRBV7-3 ASSLYSESGEGGYGYT
TRBJ2-7 TRBV2 ATYDRTSSYEQY
TRBJ2-3 TRBV19 ASSILVPGTVTDTQY
TRBJ1-5 TRBV30 AWNEDSNQPQH
TRBJ2-3 TRBV2 ASLRTTDTQY
TRBJ2-2 TRBV9 ASSPDRLTNTGELF
TRBJ1-1 TRBV27 ASSLMDRGEAF
TRBJ2-2 TRBV6-1 ASSEFWGTGELF